The 6 T cell receptor beta chains presented below share a single source sample, sequenced in a study of blood T cell repertoires in COVID-19. Data came from immunoSEQ multiplex PCR; TCRdb stores just in-frame clones and leaves some out. The sample carries around 240,000 clones, 85% to 90% recorded once. The source material was PBMCs or T cells enriched from blood (not recorded which). All receptors derive from a man in his forties or fifties who had been exposed to COVID-19.

The J gene is TRBJ2-1, the V gene TRBV7-8, with 12 bases fitting TRBD2. J lost 4 bases, V lost 2 bases, and 12 bases had no gene match. Germline V gives CDR1 SGHVS, CDR2 FQNEAQ. This CDR3 spans 19 amino acids. The CDR3 sequence is CASSLKLAGGPLRYNEQFF. In nucleotides, the CDR3 is TGTGCCAGCAGCTTAAAGCTAGCGGGGGGGCCTCTTAGATACAATGAGCAGTTCTTC.

The V call is TRBV3-1 (or the pseudogene TRBV3-2), the J call TRBJ2-1; a weak D match, TRBD1 (6 bases). V dropped 4 bases and J dropped 8 bases, with 18 bases sitting between them. This CDR3 has 15 amino acids. The germline V gene has CDR1 LGHDT and CDR2 YNNKEL (reference sequence). The chain's CDR3 is CASSPGSRGNDEQFF. The DNA of the CDR3 is TGTGCCAGCAGCCCTGGGAGCAGGGGTAATGATGAGCAGTTCTTC.

The chain carries TRBV4-1 and TRBJ1-5, with D uncertain. V lost 2 bases and J 6 bases, leaving 5 bases between the germline ends. CDR1 is MGHRA, CDR2 YSYEKL, per germline. The CDR3 has 12 amino acids. For the CDR3, the DNA is TGCGCCAGCAGCCAACTCGGTCAGCCCCAGCATTTT. Translated, it gives CASSQLGQPQHF.

The chain couples TRBV5-1 to TRBJ2-5; 12 nucleotides match TRBD1. Germline V CDR1 and CDR2: SGHRS, YFSETQ. The ends lost 4 bases at V and 5 bases at J; junction bases unmatched: 9. This CDR3 has 16 amino acids. The CDR3 nucleotides are TGCGCCAGCAGCCCCGGGACAGGGGGCTTTTGGGAGACCCAGTACTTC. It specifies CASSPGTGGFWETQYF.

The chain has TRBV18 and TRBJ1-4; unclear D gene. V lost 2 bases and J lost 5, with 6 bases in between. Germline V gene lookup returns CDR1 KGHSH and CDR2 LQKENI. This CDR3 spans 13 amino acids. The CDR3 bases are TGTGCCAGCTCACCAGGCACCAATGAAAAACTGTTTTTT. Translation: CASSPGTNEKLFF.

V usage is TRBV7-3 and J usage is TRBJ1-3; no clear D. V was cut by 1 base and J by 0 bases, with 10 bases left in between. Germline CDR1 is SGHTA and CDR2 is FQGTGA. This CDR3 has 16 amino acids. CDR3 nucleotides: TGTGCCAGCAGCTTAATGGCTTACAGCTCTGGAAACACCATATATTTT. It codes for CASSLMAYSSGNTIYF.